These 6 T cell receptor beta chains came from one sample sequenced in a study of shared clonotypes between healthy human individuals. The method was immunoSEQ multiplex PCR; TCRdb's version includes in-frame clones alone and lacks a portion of them. The table lists some 2,100,000 clones, 85% to 95% of them singletons. CD45RO-negative CD8 cells positively selected for CCR7 made up the naive population, which excluded terminally differentiated effector memory CD45RA+ cells. The sample consisted of naive CD8+ T cells from PBMCs. Receptors were obtained from a man aged 18 to 29 in good health. Some clones in this sample may be carry-over from other donors' samples.

About this clone itself: Other DNA sequences within the sample encode an identical CDR3. The CDR3 loop is CASSLAGGMNTEAFF. In nucleotides, the CDR3 is TGCGCCAGCAGCTTGGCTGGCGGGATGAACACTGAAGCTTTCTTT. This chain joins TRBV5-1 and TRBJ1-1; no firm D call. Trimming removed 0 bases from V and 0 bases from J, with 9 bases in between. The CDR3 runs 15 residues. The germline V gene encodes CDR1 SGHRS and CDR2 YFSETQ.

This chain uses TRBV15 with TRBJ1-3; D is ambiguous. From germline, CDR1 is LNHNV and CDR2 YYDKDF (reference sequence). V was clipped by 5 bases and J by 0 bases, with 8 bases between them. CDR3 size: 14 residues. The chain's CDR3 is CATSLPTSGNTIYF. Here the CDR3 DNA reads TGTGCCACCAGCCTACCGACCTCTGGAAACACCATATATTTT. The full variable domain, completed using reference TRBV15 and TRBJ1-3, is DAMVIQNPRYQVTQFGKPVTLSCSQTLNHNVMYWYQQKSSQAPKLLFHYYDKDFNNEADTPDNFQSRRPNTSFCFLDIRSPGLGDTAMYLCATSLPTSGNTIYFGEGSWLTVV.

This clone has only one observation. The chain employs TRBV7-9 and TRBJ2-1, with TRBD1 identical over 7 bases. V lost 5 bases to trimming and J lost 1 base; unmatched junction nucleotides: 5. Germline CDR1 reads SEHNR; CDR2 reads FQNEAQ (reference sequence). This CDR3 contains 15 residues. CDR3 DNA: TGTGCCAGCAGCACCCGGGACAGATCCTACAATGAGCAGTTCTTC. Translating it yields CASSTRDRSYNEQFF.

The CDR3 region has the DNA TGTGCCAGCAGTTTTTTGGAGCAGAGGAACACCGGGGAGCTGTTTTTT. Translation gives CASSFLEQRNTGELFF. The V gene is TRBV27, the J gene TRBJ2-2; no clear D. The CDR3 has 16 residues. Germline V gives CDR1 MNHEY, CDR2 SMNVEV (reference sequence). The V end was cut by 3 bases, the J end by 1 base, with 12 bases between.

This chain joins TRBV7-2 and TRBJ2-1; 7 bases match TRBD2. J lost 10 bases, V lost 3 bases, and 12 bases had no gene match. The germline CDR1 and CDR2 sequences are SGHTA and FQGNSA. CDR3 length: 15 residues. The CDR3 coding sequence is TGTGCCAGCAGCTTCTCGGGGAGGGCCGTTCTCGAGCAGTTCTTC. This sequence encodes CASSFSGRAVLEQFF. The whole variable domain, remainder taken from reference TRBV7-2 and TRBJ2-1, is GAGVSQSPSNKVTEKGKDVELRCDPISGHTALYWYRQSLGQGLEFLIYFQGNSAPDKSGLPSDRFSAERTGGSVSTLTIQRTQQEDSAVYLCASSFSGRAVLEQFFGPGTRLTVL.

This chain joins TRBV28 and TRBJ2-7; weak D call: TRBD2 (6 bases). Germline values: CDR1 MDHEN, CDR2 SYDVKM. Trimming removed 6 bases at V and 0 bases at J, with 12 bases between. This CDR3 has 14 residues. DNA for the CDR3: TGTGCCAGCAGGACATTAGCGGTCTCCTACGAGCAGTACTTC. Protein: CASRTLAVSYEQYF. The variable domain in full, completed from reference TRBV28 and TRBJ2-7, reads DVKVTQSSRYLVKRTGEKVFLECVQDMDHENMFWYRQDPGLGLRLIYFSYDVKMKEKGDIPEGYSVSREKKERFSLILESASTNQTSMYLCASRTLAVSYEQYFGPGTRLTVT.